This T cell receptor beta chain was sequenced during a study of CD8+ T cells in alopecia areata. Study background: For the treated group, dosing was oral tofacitinib at 5 to 10 mg twice daily. Overall study results and limits: Given one nonresponder, whether baseline CD8+ expansion relates to response remains uncertain. Sharing of TCRs across patients appeared less clear than in mice, possibly for HLA-related reasons.

As to this clone: Antigen unknown.

As the sequencing template, cDNA was produced by extracting RNA and reverse transcribing it. Profiled with immunoSEQ multiplex PCR; TCRdb holds only in-frame clones, not every one. The sample lists 150,000 to 200,000 clones, roughly 60% occurring once. As to treatment: oral pan-JAK inhibitor, 5-10 mg twice daily. After removal of 2 bases from V and 2 bases from J, the junction contained 5 bases not matched to a gene. This CDR3 contains 15 residues. Germline V gives CDR1 LGHNA, CDR2 YSLEER. The chain is built from TRBV4-3 and TRBJ2-7, with 8 nucleotides matching TRBD2. The sample in question was CD4+ T cells sorted from blood, obtained at week 24, from a patient treated with tofacitinib. This TCR was recovered from a human donor with alopecia areata. CDR3 sequence reads: CASSQSSSGTYEQYF. The DNA of the CDR3 is TGCGCCAGCAGCCAATCGAGTAGCGGGACCTACGAGCAGTACTTC.